This TCR beta chain was retrieved from a study of cytotoxic CD8 clonotypes in ibrutinib-treated CLL. Points on this clone: Antigen unknown.

Sequencing was performed with immunoSEQ multiplex PCR; in TCRdb, only in-frame clones are kept and a portion is missing. Among tens of thousands of clones listed, 75% to 90% were seen once. Germline V gene data show CDR1 as ENHRY and CDR2 as SYGVKD. The CDR3 consists of 15 residues. The ends lost 6 bases at V and 2 bases at J; junction bases unmatched: 7. Study-wide findings and caveats: In sustained-remission versus progressing patients, sampling times differed. Rare overall, public clonotypes shrank or held steady under therapy.

The specimen comprised PBMCs, sampled after 24 months of ibrutinib treatment. The clonotype comes from a human donor with chronic lymphocytic leukemia. The J gene is TRBJ2-5, the V gene TRBV10-3, with TRBD1 identical over 9 bases. CDR3 sequence (DNA): TGTGCCATCAGGGAACAGGGGGCAGGGCAAGAGACCCAGTACTTC. The encoded protein is CAIREQGAGQETQYF.